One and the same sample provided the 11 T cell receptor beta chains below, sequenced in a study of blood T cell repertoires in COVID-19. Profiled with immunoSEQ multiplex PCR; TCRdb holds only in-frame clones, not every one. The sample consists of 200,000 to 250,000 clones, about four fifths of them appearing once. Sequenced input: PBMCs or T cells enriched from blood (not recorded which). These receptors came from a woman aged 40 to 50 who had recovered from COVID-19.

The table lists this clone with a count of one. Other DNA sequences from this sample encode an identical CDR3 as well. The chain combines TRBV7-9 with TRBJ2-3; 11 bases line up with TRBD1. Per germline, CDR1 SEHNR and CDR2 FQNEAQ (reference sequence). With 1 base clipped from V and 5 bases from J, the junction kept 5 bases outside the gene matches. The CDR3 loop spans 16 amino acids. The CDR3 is CASSLGGQGAGDTQYF. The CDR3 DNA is TGTGCCAGCAGCTTAGGAGGACAGGGGGCAGGAGATACGCAGTATTTT.

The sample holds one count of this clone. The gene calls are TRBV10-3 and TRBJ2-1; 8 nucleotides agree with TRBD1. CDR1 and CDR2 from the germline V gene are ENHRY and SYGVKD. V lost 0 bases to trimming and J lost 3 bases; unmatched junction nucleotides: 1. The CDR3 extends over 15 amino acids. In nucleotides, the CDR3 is TGTGCCATCAGTGAGTCGGGACAGGACTACAATGAGCAGTTCTTC. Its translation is CAISESGQDYNEQFF.

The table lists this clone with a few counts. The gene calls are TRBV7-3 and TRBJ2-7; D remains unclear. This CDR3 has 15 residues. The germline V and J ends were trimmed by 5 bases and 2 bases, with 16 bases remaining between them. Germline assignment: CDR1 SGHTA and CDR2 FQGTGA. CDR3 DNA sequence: TGTGCCAGCAGCCCCATCCCTCCCCCGGCCTACGAGCAGTACTTC. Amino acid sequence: CASSPIPPPAYEQYF.

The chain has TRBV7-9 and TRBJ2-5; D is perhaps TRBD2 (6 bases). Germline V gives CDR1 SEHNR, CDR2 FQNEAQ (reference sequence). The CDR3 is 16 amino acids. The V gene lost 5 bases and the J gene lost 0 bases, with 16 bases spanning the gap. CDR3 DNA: TGTGCCAGCAGCCAGGCGGGGATCCGGTACCAAGAGACCCAGTACTTC. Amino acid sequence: CASSQAGIRYQETQYF. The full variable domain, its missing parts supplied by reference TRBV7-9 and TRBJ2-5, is DTGVSQNPRHKITKRGQNVTFRCDPISEHNRLYWYRQTLGQGPEFLTYFQNEAQLEKSRLLSDRFSAERPKGSFSTLEIQRTEQGDSAMYLCASSQAGIRYQETQYFGPGTRLLVL.

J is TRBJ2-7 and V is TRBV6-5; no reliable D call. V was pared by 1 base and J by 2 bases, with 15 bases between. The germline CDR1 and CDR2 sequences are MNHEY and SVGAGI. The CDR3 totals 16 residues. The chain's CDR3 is CASSYLSSSRPYEQYV. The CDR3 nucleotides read TGTGCCAGCAGTTACTTGTCTTCCTCTAGACCCTACGAGCAGTACGTC.

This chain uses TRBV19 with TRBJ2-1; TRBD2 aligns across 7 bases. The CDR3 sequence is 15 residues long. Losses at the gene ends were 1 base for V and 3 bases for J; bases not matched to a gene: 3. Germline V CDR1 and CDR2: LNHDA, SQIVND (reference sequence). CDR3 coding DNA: TGTGCCAGTAGTATAGTGGGACTAAACTACAATGAGCAGTTCTTC. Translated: CASSIVGLNYNEQFF.

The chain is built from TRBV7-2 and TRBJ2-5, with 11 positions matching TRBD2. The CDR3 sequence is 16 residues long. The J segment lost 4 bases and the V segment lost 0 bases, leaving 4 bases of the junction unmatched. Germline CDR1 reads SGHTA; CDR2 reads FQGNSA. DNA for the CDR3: TGTGCCAGCAGCTTAGCGCGTAGCGGGAGGGCAGAGACCCAGTACTTC. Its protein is CASSLARSGRAETQYF.

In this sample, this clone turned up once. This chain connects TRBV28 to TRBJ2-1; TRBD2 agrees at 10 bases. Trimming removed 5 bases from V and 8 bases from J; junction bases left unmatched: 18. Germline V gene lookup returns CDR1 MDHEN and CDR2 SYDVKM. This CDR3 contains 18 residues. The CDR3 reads CASSPRPRASGSLYEQFF. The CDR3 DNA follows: TGTGCCAGCAGTCCCCGTCCTAGAGCTAGCGGGAGTTTGTATGAGCAGTTCTTC.

CDR3 in amino acids: CASRSGESSYNEQFF. The CDR3 DNA sequence: TGCGCCAGCAGAAGCGGGGAGAGCTCCTACAATGAGCAGTTCTTC. The V gene is TRBV5-1, the J gene TRBJ2-1, with 7 positions matching TRBD2. Germline V CDR1 and CDR2: SGHRS, YFSETQ. The CDR3 is 15 amino acids. The junction had 5 bases not matched to a gene; V was cut back by 5 bases and J by 0 bases.

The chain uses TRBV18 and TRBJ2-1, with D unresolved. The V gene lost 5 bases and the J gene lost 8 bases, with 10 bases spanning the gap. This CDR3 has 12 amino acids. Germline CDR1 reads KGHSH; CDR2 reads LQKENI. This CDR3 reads CASSIARYEQFF. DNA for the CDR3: TGTGCCAGCTCAATCGCTAGGTATGAGCAGTTCTTC.

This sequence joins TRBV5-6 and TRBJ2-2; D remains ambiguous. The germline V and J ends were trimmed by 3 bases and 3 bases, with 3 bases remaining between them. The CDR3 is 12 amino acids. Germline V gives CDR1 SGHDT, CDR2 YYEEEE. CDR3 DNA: TGTGCCAGCAGCTCATACACCGGGGAGCTGTTTTTT. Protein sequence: CASSSYTGELFF.